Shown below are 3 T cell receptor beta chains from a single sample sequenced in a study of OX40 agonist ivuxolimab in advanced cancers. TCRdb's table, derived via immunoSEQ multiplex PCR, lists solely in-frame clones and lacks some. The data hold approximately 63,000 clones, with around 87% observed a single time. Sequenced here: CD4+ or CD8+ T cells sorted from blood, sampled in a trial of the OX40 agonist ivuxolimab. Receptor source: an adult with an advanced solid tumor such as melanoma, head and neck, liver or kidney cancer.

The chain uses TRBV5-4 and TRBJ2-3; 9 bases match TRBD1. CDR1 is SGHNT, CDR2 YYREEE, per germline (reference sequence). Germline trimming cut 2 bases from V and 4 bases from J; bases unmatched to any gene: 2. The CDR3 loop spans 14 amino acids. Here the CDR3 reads CASSFGQGSDTQYF. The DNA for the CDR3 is TGTGCCAGCAGCTTCGGACAGGGGTCAGATACGCAGTATTTT.

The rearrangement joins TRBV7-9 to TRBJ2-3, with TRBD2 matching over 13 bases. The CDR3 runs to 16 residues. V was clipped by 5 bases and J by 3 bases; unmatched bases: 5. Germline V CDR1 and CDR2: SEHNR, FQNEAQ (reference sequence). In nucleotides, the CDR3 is TGTGCCAGCAGCCAAGGACTAGCGGGGGTTACAGATACGCAGTATTTT. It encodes CASSQGLAGVTDTQYF.

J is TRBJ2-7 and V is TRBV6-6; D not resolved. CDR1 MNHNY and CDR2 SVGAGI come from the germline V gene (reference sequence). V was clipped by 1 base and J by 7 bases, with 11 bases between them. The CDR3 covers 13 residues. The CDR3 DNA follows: TGTGCCAGCAGTTACTTCGCTAGTGGTGAGCAGTACTTC. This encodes CASSYFASGEQYF.